The sequence of this T cell receptor beta chain was determined in a study of beta chain features in type 1 diabetes. Study-level information: All samples together contributed approximately 100 million sorted cells for examination. Notes on the study in general: Type 1 diabetes patients showed fewer insertions and more deletions at VDJ junctions.

Sorted CD4+ subsets: naive, central memory, regulatory, stem cell-like memory (CD45RO/CCR7/CD25/CD127/CD95/CD27 panel). This clone showed up just a few times. Its antigen is currently unknown. Germline CDR1 is SGDLS and CDR2 is YYNGEE. The V and J ends lost 3 bases and 5 bases respectively, with 7 bases between them. The length of the CDR3 is 12 residues. The whole isolated RNA underwent reverse transcription, so sequencing captured expressed TCRB transcripts. The average read count of naive, central memory and regulatory T cell samples was 3 million to 4 million. Sequencing used immunoSEQ multiplex PCR; TCRdb keeps in-frame clones, though not all of them. The repertoire consists of 430,000 or so clones, with over 10% occurring once and the leading ten covering around 0.05%.

The chain joins TRBV9 to TRBJ2-3, with D unresolved. The source is a woman aged 18-29 years in good health. The sample consisted of naive CD4+ T cells from blood. CDR3 sequence reads: CASSAALDTQYF. The CDR3 region has the DNA TGTGCCAGCAGCGCAGCGTTAGATACGCAGTATTTT.